This T cell receptor beta chain is from a study of cytomegalovirus exposure and HLA in healthy donors. The PCR made use of 60 Vbeta and 13 Jbeta primers. Libraries were prepared by immunoSEQ multiplex PCR; TCRdb keeps only in-frame clonotypes and omits some of them. Of over 120,000 clones listed, approximately 79% were seen once; the top ten hold roughly 4.5%. Concerning this clone: The antigen remains unidentified.

Overall study findings and caveats: A few chains tied to CMV proved CMV antigen-specific in vitro. A later analysis linked a missense DCLRE1C variant to TCR beta V- and J-gene trimming. Later analysis found that TCR beta chains associated with HLA were more clonally expanded than other, equally common chains.

The V and J ends lost 2 bases and 8 bases, in that order; junction bases with no gene match: 9. This CDR3 is built from 16 residues. Germline V CDR1 and CDR2: SGHVS, FQNEAQ. Donors showed nominal health when sampled, although they likely had unrecorded immune exposures. The sequenced sample was PBMCs. The receptor's source is a man younger than 30 in good health and CMV-seropositive. V is TRBV7-8 and J is TRBJ1-2, with 12 bases lining up with TRBD1. CDR3 sequence reads: CASSLNPGTGGLGYTF. The CDR3, as DNA: TGTGCCAGCAGCTTAAACCCCGGGACAGGGGGCTTAGGCTACACCTTC. Full variable domain (remainder filled in from reference TRBV7-8 and TRBJ1-2): GAGVSQSPRYKVAKRGQDVALRCDPISGHVSLFWYQQALGQGPEFLTYFQNEAQLDKSGLPSDRFFAERPEGSVSTLKIQRTQQEDSAVYLCASSLNPGTGGLGYTFGSGTRLTVV.